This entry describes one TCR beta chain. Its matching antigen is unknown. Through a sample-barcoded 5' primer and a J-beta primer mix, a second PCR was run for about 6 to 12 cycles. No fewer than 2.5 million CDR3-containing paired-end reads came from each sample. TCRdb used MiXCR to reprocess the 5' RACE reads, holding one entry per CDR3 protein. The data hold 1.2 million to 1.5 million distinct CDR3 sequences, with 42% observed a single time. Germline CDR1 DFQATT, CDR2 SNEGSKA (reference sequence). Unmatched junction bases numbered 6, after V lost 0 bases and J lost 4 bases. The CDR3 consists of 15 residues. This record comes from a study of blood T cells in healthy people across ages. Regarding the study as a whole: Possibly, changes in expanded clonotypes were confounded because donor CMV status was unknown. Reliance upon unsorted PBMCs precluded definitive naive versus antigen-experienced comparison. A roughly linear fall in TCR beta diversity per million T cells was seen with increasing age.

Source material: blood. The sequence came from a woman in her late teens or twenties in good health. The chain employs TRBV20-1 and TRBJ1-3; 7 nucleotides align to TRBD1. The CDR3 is CSARDQTGDGNTIYF. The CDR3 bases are TGCAGTGCTAGAGATCAAACAGGGGACGGAAACACCATATATTTT.